Below, 19 T cell receptor beta chains from the same sample are listed, as sequenced in a study of blood T cell repertoires in COVID-19. The repertoire was sequenced with immunoSEQ multiplex PCR; TCRdb's copy has only in-frame clones and lacks some. Here the sample spans roughly 26,000 clones, 75% to 90% being singletons. Input material: peripheral blood. These receptors were taken from a human donor with active COVID-19. The donor label of this sample is uncertain.

The chain recombines TRBV27 with TRBJ2-2; 9 nucleotides line up with TRBD1. This CDR3 spans 15 amino acids. Germline V CDR1 and CDR2: MNHEY, SMNVEV (reference sequence). V was pared by 6 bases and J by 2 bases, with 4 bases of the junction left unmatched. The CDR3 sequence: CASRTGQGNTGELFF. DNA for the CDR3: TGTGCCAGCAGGACGGGACAGGGTAACACCGGGGAGCTGTTTTTT.

This chain joins TRBV15 and TRBJ1-6, with 9 positions matching TRBD1. The germline V gene encodes CDR1 LNHNV and CDR2 YYDKDF (reference sequence). The CDR3 is 15 amino acids. After removal of 1 base from V and 13 bases from J, the junction contained 8 bases not matched to a gene. CDR3 loop: CATSRGGQGTYPLHF. The CDR3 bases are TGTGCCACCAGCAGAGGGGGACAGGGCACGTATCCCCTCCACTTT.

The rearrangement links TRBV3-1 (or the pseudogene TRBV3-2) to TRBJ2-5; possible D gene TRBD2, 6 bases. V lost 0 bases and J 9 bases, leaving 17 bases between the germline ends. CDR1 and CDR2 from the germline V gene are LGHDT and YNNKEL (reference sequence). CDR3 length: 15 residues. The CDR3 DNA sequence: TGTGCCAGCAGCCAAGAAGCAACTAGCCCTCTTCCCCAGTACTTC. It is translated as CASSQEATSPLPQYF.

The V gene is TRBV4-1, the J gene TRBJ1-2, with 7 bases that match TRBD1. Losses at the gene ends were 3 bases for V and 4 bases for J; bases not matched to a gene: 8. Germline V gives CDR1 MGHRA, CDR2 YSYEKL. The length of the CDR3 is 15 residues. The CDR3 reads CASSQGQTTSYGYTF. The CDR3 region has the DNA TGCGCCAGCAGCCAGGGACAGACTACAAGCTATGGCTACACCTTC.

The chain couples TRBV7-2 to TRBJ2-3, with 7 bases identical to TRBD2. V lost 1 base, J lost 0 bases, and 4 bases stayed unmatched. This CDR3 has 16 amino acids. Germline V gene data show CDR1 as SGHTA and CDR2 as FQGNSA. As DNA, the CDR3 is TGTGCCAGCAGCTTAGTGCCGGGGGGAAGCACAGATACGCAGTATTTT. This gives the protein CASSLVPGGSTDTQYF.

The V call is TRBV7-2, the J call TRBJ2-7; possibly TRBD2 for D (5 bases). Germline CDR1 SGHTA, CDR2 FQGNSA. The CDR3 totals 14 residues. V lost 5 bases to trimming and J lost 2 bases, with 13 bases between them. In DNA form, the CDR3 reads TGTGCCAGCAGCGCAGGTACGGGGACCTACGAGCAGTACTTC. Protein product: CASSAGTGTYEQYF.

The rearrangement uses TRBV5-4 and TRBJ2-3; 8 nucleotides agree with TRBD2. The length of the CDR3 is 14 residues. The V gene end was trimmed by 3 bases and the J gene end by 3 bases; junction bases not matched to a gene: 3. Germline V gene data show CDR1 as SGHNT and CDR2 as YYREEE (reference sequence). This chain's CDR3 is CASSSRGGTDTQYF. In DNA, the CDR3 is TGTGCCAGCAGCTCTCGGGGGGGGACAGATACGCAGTATTTT.

The chain has TRBV18 and TRBJ2-3; no firm D call. V lost 2 bases, J lost 0 bases, and 6 bases lay in between. The CDR3 contains 14 residues. Looked up from germline, CDR1 is KGHSH and CDR2 is LQKENI. The CDR3 DNA reads as TGTGCCAGCTCACCAGACATGAGCACAGATACGCAGTATTTT. It translates to CASSPDMSTDTQYF.

The rearrangement links TRBV19 to TRBJ1-1; D remains ambiguous. The germline V gene encodes CDR1 LNHDA and CDR2 SQIVND (reference sequence). Trimming pared 3 bases from V and 1 base from J, leaving 6 bases between. The CDR3 extends over 13 amino acids. The CDR3 nucleotides read TGTGCCAGTAGTATGGCCCAGAACACTGAAGCTTTCTTT. Residues: CASSMAQNTEAFF.

This sequence joins TRBV5-6 and TRBJ2-5, with D maybe TRBD2 (6 bases). The germline V gene has CDR1 SGHDT and CDR2 YYEEEE. Between the trimmed V and J ends, which lost 4 bases and 7 bases, there was a span of 14 bases. CDR3 size: 13 residues. The CDR3 region is CASSIGLGGTQYF. The DNA for the CDR3 is TGTGCCAGCAGCATTGGATTGGGAGGGACCCAGTACTTC.

The V and J genes are TRBV27 and TRBJ1-2, with D tentatively TRBD1 (6 bases). Trimming cost V 5 bases and J 2 bases, with 15 bases left between them. Germline-derived CDR1 and CDR2 are MNHEY and SMNVEV (reference sequence). The CDR3 is 15 residues long. The CDR3, as DNA: TGTGCCAGCAGTCCAACCCCAACAGGGAACTATGGCTACACCTTC. The encoded protein is CASSPTPTGNYGYTF.

The V gene is TRBV19, the J gene TRBJ2-2; the match to TRBD1 covers 7 bases. Germline CDR1 LNHDA, CDR2 SQIVND (reference sequence). Trimming removed 5 bases from V and 0 bases from J; junction bases left unmatched: 3. The CDR3 is 15 residues long. CDR3 residues: CASSPTGANTGELFF. The CDR3 bases are TGTGCCAGTAGTCCAACAGGGGCGAACACCGGGGAGCTGTTTTTT.

This rearrangement joins TRBV6-5 to TRBJ1-2; 8 positions agree with TRBD1. With V trimmed by 7 bases and J by 4 bases, 11 bases remained unmatched. The CDR3 runs 15 residues. The germline gives CDR1 MNHEY, CDR2 SVGAGI. Here the CDR3 reads CASTPTGGRGYGYTF. CDR3 in DNA: TGTGCCAGCACCCCTACAGGGGGTAGGGGCTATGGCTACACCTTC.

This chain joins TRBV9 and TRBJ2-2, with D maybe TRBD1 (6 bases). The V gene lost 2 bases and the J gene lost 3 bases, with 11 bases spanning the gap. In germline, CDR1 is SGDLS, CDR2 YYNGEE. The CDR3 is made up of 15 amino acids. CDR3 sequence: CASSVRGWDTGELFF. The CDR3 DNA reads as TGTGCCAGCAGCGTCAGGGGTTGGGACACCGGGGAGCTGTTTTTT.

The chain has TRBV9 and TRBJ1-1; D is perhaps TRBD1 (6 bases). Germline V CDR1 and CDR2: SGDLS, YYNGEE. V was trimmed by 0 bases and J by 4 bases, leaving 13 bases between them. The length of the CDR3 is 15 residues. Here the CDR3 reads CASSVDHGGPTEAFF. The DNA of the CDR3 is TGTGCCAGCAGCGTAGACCACGGGGGGCCCACTGAAGCTTTCTTT.

The chain links TRBV7-9 to TRBJ1-3, with D possibly being TRBD1 (5 bases). V dropped 4 bases and J dropped 3 bases, with 19 bases sitting between them. Germline CDR1 is SEHNR and CDR2 is FQNEAQ (reference sequence). This CDR3 region has 17 residues. In DNA, the CDR3 is TGTGCCAGCAGCTCATTGCGACAGAGCGCAGGTGGAAACACCATATATTTT. Translating gives CASSSLRQSAGGNTIYF.

The V gene is TRBV19, the J gene TRBJ1-4; weak D call: TRBD1 (5 bases). V lost 7 bases to trimming and J lost 3 bases, with 9 bases between them. The CDR3 totals 13 residues. Germline-derived CDR1 and CDR2 are LNHDA and SQIVND (reference sequence). The CDR3 is CASNGGSNEKLFF. The CDR3 DNA follows: TGTGCCAGTAATGGGGGGTCTAATGAAAAACTGTTTTTT.

This chain links TRBV7-2 with TRBJ2-4, with TRBD1 identical over 8 bases. The CDR3 is 15 amino acids. Germline CDR1 SGHTA, CDR2 FQGNSA. With V trimmed by 2 bases and J by 7 bases, 7 bases remained unmatched. The CDR3 loop is CASSLPGTGPNIQYF. The CDR3 DNA reads TGTGCCAGCAGCTTACCCGGGACAGGCCCTAACATTCAGTACTTC.

V usage is TRBV11-2 and J usage is TRBJ2-1; D might be TRBD2 (6 bases). Germline V gene sequence: CDR1 SGHAT, CDR2 FQNNGV. CDR3 size: 17 residues. Trimming shortened V by 5 bases and J by 3 bases, and 20 bases separated the two germline ends. Written as DNA, the CDR3 is TGTGCCAGCAGCCCCCTAGTTCGCAGGACTATCTACAATGAGCAGTTCTTC. Amino acid sequence: CASSPLVRRTIYNEQFF.